This T cell receptor (beta chain) was profiled in a study of T cell responses to AZD1222 COVID-19 vaccine. This clone was detected only a few times. Antigen specificity is unknown. General study findings and limits: Vaccine-associated CD4 TCRs spanned spike, dominant at 160-218 and 743-854. The donor cohort was predominantly white British with a female majority, and clonal diversity may have been underestimated.

The assay was immunoSEQ multiplex PCR, and TCRdb's table has in-frame clones only and misses some. The sample shows some 130,000 clones, approximately 91% of them seen only once. This CDR3 spans 15 amino acids. The trim removed 1 base at V and 3 bases at J, leaving 3 bases unmatched. In germline, CDR1 is SGHAT, CDR2 FQNNGV. Sequencing was performed on peripheral blood, taken 28 days after the second AZD1222 dose. The rearrangement joins TRBV11-2 to TRBJ2-1; 7 nucleotides match TRBD2. The sequence came from an adult who received the AZD1222 COVID-19 vaccine. CDR3 amino acids: CASSLASGGYNEQFF. The CDR3 DNA sequence: TGTGCCAGCAGCTTAGCTAGCGGTGGCTACAATGAGCAGTTCTTC.